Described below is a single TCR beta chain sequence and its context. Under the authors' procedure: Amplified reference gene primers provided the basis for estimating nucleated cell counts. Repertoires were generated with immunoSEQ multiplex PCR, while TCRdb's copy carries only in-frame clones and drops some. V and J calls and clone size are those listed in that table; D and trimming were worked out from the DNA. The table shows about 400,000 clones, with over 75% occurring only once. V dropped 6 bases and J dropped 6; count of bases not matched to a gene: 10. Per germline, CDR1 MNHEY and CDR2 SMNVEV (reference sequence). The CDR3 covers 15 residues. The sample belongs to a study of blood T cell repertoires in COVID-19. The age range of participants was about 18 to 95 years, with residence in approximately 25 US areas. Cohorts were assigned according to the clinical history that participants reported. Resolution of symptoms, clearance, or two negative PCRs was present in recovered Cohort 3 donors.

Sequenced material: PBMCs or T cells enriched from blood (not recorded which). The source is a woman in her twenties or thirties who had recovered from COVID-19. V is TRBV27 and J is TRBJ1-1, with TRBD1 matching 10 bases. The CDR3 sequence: CASRKRQGADSEAFF. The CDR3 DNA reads TGTGCCAGCAGGAAACGACAGGGGGCTGATTCTGAAGCTTTCTTT.